One and the same sample provided the 18 T cell receptor beta chains below, sequenced in a study of OX40 agonist ivuxolimab in advanced cancers. Sequencing used immunoSEQ multiplex PCR; TCRdb keeps in-frame clones, though not all of them. The sample lists some 98,000 clones; approximately 83% were seen once. Sequencing used CD4+ or CD8+ T cells sorted from blood, obtained in a trial of the OX40 agonist ivuxolimab. The receptors here all came from an adult with an advanced solid tumor such as melanoma, head and neck, liver or kidney cancer.

This clone appeared a single time. The chain employs TRBV9 and TRBJ1-1, with unresolved D. Germline V gene lookup returns CDR1 SGDLS and CDR2 YYNGEE. The germline V and J ends were trimmed by 2 bases and 1 base, with 6 bases remaining between them. The CDR3 sequence is 13 residues long. The CDR3 region has the DNA TGTGCCAGCAGCGTCGGCTGGAACACTGAAGCTTTCTTT. Its translation is CASSVGWNTEAFF.

The chain has TRBV5-5 and TRBJ1-4; D possibly corresponds to TRBD1 (5 bases). Germline V gene data show CDR1 as SGHKS and CDR2 as YYEKEE (reference sequence). This CDR3 is built from 14 residues. The ends were cut back, 0 bases at V and 6 bases at J, with 9 bases in the middle. CDR3 DNA: TGTGCCAGCAGCTTGGTTTCCAGGGATGAAAAACTGTTTTTT. Encoded protein: CASSLVSRDEKLFF.

The CDR3 loop is CASSLGTANEQFF. CDR3 nucleotide sequence: TGCGCCAGCAGCCTGGGGACTGCCAATGAGCAGTTCTTC. V is TRBV5-1 and J is TRBJ2-1; D is possibly TRBD2 (6 bases). The CDR3 runs to 13 residues. Trimming left V 4 bases short and J 6 bases short, with 11 bases between. Germline values: CDR1 SGHRS, CDR2 YFSETQ.

This chain joins TRBV6-5 and TRBJ2-2, with 8 nucleotides matching TRBD1. CDR1 is MNHEY and CDR2 is SVGAGI in the germline V gene. The CDR3 runs to 15 residues. Trimming cost V 6 bases and J 4 bases; bases outside gene matches: 7. CDR3 amino acids: CASSSQTGVTGELFF. The CDR3 nucleotides are TGTGCCAGCAGCTCCCAGACAGGGGTCACCGGGGAGCTGTTTTTT.

The chain links TRBV5-6 to TRBJ2-4, with 10 positions matching TRBD1. The CDR3 has 17 amino acids. V shed 3 bases and J 8 bases; nucleotides not matched to a gene: 14. The germline CDR1 and CDR2 sequences are SGHDT and YYEEEE. The chain's CDR3 is CASSYRTGGRSGDIQYF. The CDR3 DNA reads as TGTGCCAGCAGCTACCGGACAGGGGGACGTAGCGGAGACATTCAGTACTTC.

The CDR3 nucleotides read TGTGCCTGGATGAGGGGACGCTACGAGCAGTACTTC. Amino acids: CAWMRGRYEQYF. This chain joins TRBV30 and TRBJ2-5; D is tentatively TRBD1 or TRBD2 (5 bases each). The J call is uncertain, as TRBJ2-7 better fits the DNA end. CDR3 size: 12 residues. Germline loops: CDR1 GTSNPN, CDR2 SVGIG (reference sequence).

The rearrangement joins TRBV28 to TRBJ2-7, with 9 positions matching TRBD2. CDR1 MDHEN and CDR2 SYDVKM come from the germline V gene. V dropped 6 bases and J dropped 2; count of bases not matched to a gene: 5. The CDR3 consists of 14 residues. The CDR3 loop reads CASRPGLAAYEQYF. For the CDR3, the DNA is TGTGCCAGCAGGCCGGGACTAGCAGCCTACGAGCAGTACTTC.

This chain links TRBV7-9 with TRBJ2-3; 13 bases are shared with TRBD2. The V and J ends lost 3 bases and 3 bases, in that order; junction bases with no gene match: 12. The germline V gene encodes CDR1 SEHNR and CDR2 FQNEAQ (reference sequence). The CDR3 consists of 19 residues. As DNA, the CDR3 is TGTGCCAGCAGCTTTTCTACCTATGGGACTAGCGGGATGACAGATACGCAGTATTTT. Translated, it gives CASSFSTYGTSGMTDTQYF.

This chain joins TRBV19 and TRBJ2-3; D not resolved. V was shortened by 2 bases and J by 3 bases, with 15 bases between the two germline ends. The CDR3 has 16 residues. Germline CDR1 LNHDA, CDR2 SQIVND (reference sequence). Here the CDR3 DNA reads TGTGCCAGTAGTATAAGTCCGGCGTACTCGACAGATACGCAGTATTTT. Translated, it gives CASSISPAYSTDTQYF.

The chain recombines TRBV7-2 with TRBJ1-2; a possible D gene is TRBD1 (5 bases). CDR1 SGHTA and CDR2 FQGNSA come from the germline V gene. Trimming took off 5 bases at V and 0 bases at J, with 10 bases between the two ends. The CDR3 is 14 amino acids. The CDR3 sequence is CASSNWTTNYGYTF. Here the CDR3 DNA reads TGTGCCAGCAGCAACTGGACAACTAACTATGGCTACACCTTC.

The V and J genes are TRBV2 and TRBJ1-3, with no clear D. This CDR3 contains 15 residues. Trimming shortened V by 6 bases and J by 0 bases, and 12 bases separated the two germline ends. From germline, CDR1 is SNHLY and CDR2 FYNNEI. CDR3: CASRRLDSSGNTIYF. The CDR3 DNA reads TGTGCCAGCAGGAGGCTCGACTCCTCTGGAAACACCATATATTTT.

The chain joins TRBV5-1 to TRBJ2-5, with 10 bases matching TRBD2. Unmatched junction bases numbered 12, after V lost 6 bases and J lost 10 bases. From germline, CDR1 is SGHRS and CDR2 YFSETQ. The CDR3 contains 14 residues. The CDR3 protein is CASTSGVASGGQYF. CDR3 coding DNA: TGCGCCAGCACCTCTGGAGTGGCTAGCGGGGGCCAGTACTTC.

The CDR3 loop is CASSQEDWRTQFF. The CDR3 DNA is TGCGCCAGCAGCCAAGAAGACTGGAGGACGCAGTTCTTC. The V and J genes are TRBV4-3 and TRBJ2-1, with TRBD2 as a possible D gene (5 bases). The CDR3 length is 13 residues. V dropped 0 bases and J dropped 12 bases, with 12 bases sitting between them. Germline V gene data show CDR1 as LGHNA and CDR2 as YSLEER.

The chain joins TRBV7-2 to TRBJ2-5, with 10 nucleotides matching TRBD2. The germline CDR1 and CDR2 sequences are SGHTA and FQGNSA. The ends lost 5 bases at V and 4 bases at J; junction bases unmatched: 7. The CDR3 length is 15 residues. CDR3 protein: CASSRSLAGVETQYF. Written as DNA, the CDR3 is TGTGCCAGCAGCCGGAGTCTAGCGGGGGTAGAGACCCAGTACTTC.

This clone appeared many times. V usage is TRBV7-5 and J usage is TRBJ1-2; the table's D call, TRBD1, was not checked against the DNA. TRBV7-5 is a pseudogene. The CDR3 is made up of 15 amino acids. CDR3 coding DNA: TGTGCCAGAAGCCACGGACAGGGGGCGGCCTATGGCTACACCTTC. It translates to CARSHGQGAAYGYTF.

J is TRBJ1-2 and V is TRBV2; D possibly corresponds to TRBD1 (6 bases). Germline V CDR1 and CDR2: SNHLY, FYNNEI. The CDR3 spans 16 residues. V lost 6 bases and J lost 0, with 17 bases in between. CDR3 sequence (DNA): TGTGCCAGCAGCGGACAGTTTAGCTTTTCTAACTATGGCTACACCTTC. It yields the protein CASSGQFSFSNYGYTF.

On this clone itself: A junction boundary mismatches the germline segment, possibly from a read error. V usage is TRBV4-2 and J usage is TRBJ1-5, with D tentatively TRBD1 (5 bases). The CDR3 consists of 16 residues. Per germline, CDR1 LGHNA and CDR2 YNFKEQ. The CDR3 loop is CAGSQDGGGSNQPQHF. In nucleotides, the CDR3 is TGTGCCGGCAGCCAAGATGGGGGGGGAAGCAATCAGCCCCAGCATTTT.

This clone was observed a few times. V usage is TRBV19 and J usage is TRBJ1-1; D is ambiguous. Germline V lookup: CDR1 LNHDA, CDR2 SQIVND (reference sequence). The germline V and J ends were trimmed by 5 bases and 2 bases, with 9 bases remaining between them. The CDR3 totals 13 residues. The CDR3, as DNA: TGTGCCAGTAGTGGTTTGGAAAACACTGAAGCTTTCTTT. Residues: CASSGLENTEAFF.